This T cell receptor (beta chain) was captured in a study of monozygotic twins with inflammatory bowel disease. TCRdb reworked the 5' RACE reads into one entry per CDR3 protein, no DNA. Its clone listing holds about 210,000 distinct CDR3 sequences. This CDR3 region has 15 residues. Germline values: CDR1 SEHNR, CDR2 FQNEAQ (reference sequence). The rearrangement uses TRBV7-9 and TRBJ2-3; TCRdb's assignment of TRBD1 cannot be checked, as there is no DNA. What was sequenced was blood. The sequence was collected from a human donor with ulcerative colitis or Crohn's disease, or a healthy co-twin of an affected twin (not recorded which). The CDR3 sequence is CASSLLGGYTDTQYF.